This TCR beta chain emerged from a study of T cells in localized non-small cell lung cancer. A remark on this clone: Antigen: not known.

Unmatched junction bases numbered 16, after V lost 6 bases and J lost 2 bases. This CDR3 spans 18 amino acids. From germline, CDR1 is MDHEN and CDR2 SYDVKM. Study-level findings and limits: T cell clonality was highest in uninvolved adjacent lung, above tumor. It remains possible that heterogeneity exists, since only one tumor region was sequenced.

TCRdb keeps only in-frame clones here, not all; method: immunoSEQ multiplex PCR. Among around 50,000 clones listed, roughly 89% were seen once. The TCR originated in a male donor aged 60 or over with stage III squamous cell lung carcinoma. The chain links TRBV28 to TRBJ2-3, with TRBD2 matching 8 bases. The sequencing used peripheral blood, collected before any cancer treatment. This CDR3 is CASSPPSGAGGSTDTQYF. The CDR3 DNA reads TGTGCCAGCAGCCCGCCAAGTGGGGCGGGGGGATCCACAGATACGCAGTATTTT.